The 20 T cell receptor beta chains given below trace back to one sample, sequenced in a study of T cell responses to AZD1222 COVID-19 vaccine. The assay was immunoSEQ multiplex PCR, and TCRdb's table has in-frame clones only and misses some. Of nearly 95,000 clones in the sample, 75% to 90% were seen once. This specimen was peripheral blood, taken 28 days after the second AZD1222 dose. The receptors shown here come from an adult who received the AZD1222 COVID-19 vaccine.

The genes are TRBV6-5 and TRBJ1-6; D uncertain. The V end was cut by 2 bases, the J end by 8 bases, with 16 bases between. Germline-derived CDR1 and CDR2 are MNHEY and SVGAGI. The CDR3 totals 16 residues. The CDR3 reads CASSYTSDGIDSPLHF. CDR3 in DNA: TGTGCCAGCAGTTACACCAGCGACGGAATCGATTCACCCCTCCACTTT.

This clone was found a few times. The V gene is TRBV6-4, the J gene TRBJ2-3; D possibly matches TRBD1 or TRBD2 (5 bases each). This CDR3 has 15 amino acids. Trimming took 3 bases from V and 4 from J, leaving 14 bases between them. Germline-derived CDR1 and CDR2 are MRHNA and SNTAGT. The CDR3 sequence: CASSESVGGADTQYF. The CDR3 DNA is TGTGCCAGCAGTGAATCGGTTGGGGGAGCAGATACGCAGTATTTT.

This clone has a single count. The chain is built from TRBV2 and TRBJ1-2; 7 bases fit TRBD1. The CDR3 has 12 amino acids. The V gene's germline CDR1 is SNHLY and CDR2 FYNNEI. After removal of 5 bases from V and 4 bases from J, the junction contained 1 base not matched to a gene. The CDR3: CASSTGAYGYTF. For the CDR3, the DNA is TGTGCCAGCAGTACAGGGGCCTATGGCTACACCTTC.

The J gene is TRBJ2-5, the V gene TRBV4-1; D tentatively reads TRBD1 or TRBD2 (5 bases each). The CDR3 runs 15 residues. CDR1 is MGHRA, CDR2 YSYEKL, per germline. Trimming removed 0 bases at V and 10 bases at J, with 18 bases between. CDR3 sequence: CASSQEGFGTGRQYF. DNA for the CDR3: TGCGCCAGCAGCCAAGAGGGGTTTGGAACGGGACGCCAGTACTTC.

The V gene is TRBV19, the J gene TRBJ1-1; D not certain. The V end was cut by 5 bases, the J end by 2 bases, with 12 bases between. The CDR3 consists of 14 residues. The germline CDR1 and CDR2 sequences are LNHDA and SQIVND (reference sequence). This CDR3 reads CASSPQFDNTEAFF. The CDR3, as DNA: TGTGCCAGTAGTCCGCAGTTCGACAACACTGAAGCTTTCTTT.

The rearrangement uses TRBV5-5 and TRBJ2-5; maybe TRBD2 (5 bases). Germline lookup yields CDR1 SGHKS and CDR2 YYEKEE (reference sequence). V lost 0 bases and J 3 bases, leaving 6 bases between the germline ends. CDR3 size: 13 residues. This CDR3 is CASSLAREETQYF. DNA of the CDR3: TGTGCCAGCAGCTTGGCGCGGGAAGAGACCCAGTACTTC. Drawing the rest from reference TRBV5-5 and TRBJ2-5, the complete variable domain is DAGVTQSPTHLIKTRGQQVTLRCSPISGHKSVSWYQQVLGQGPQFIFQYYEKEERGRGNFPDRFSARQFPNYSSELNVNALLLGDSALYLCASSLAREETQYFGPGTRLLVL.

The chain employs TRBV11-2 and TRBJ1-4; D is unresolved. In germline, CDR1 is SGHAT, CDR2 FQNNGV. This CDR3 comprises 16 residues. Trimming took 2 bases from V and 1 from J, leaving 11 bases between them. CDR3: CASSLSSVLTNEKLFF. The DNA of the CDR3 is TGTGCCAGCAGCTTATCCTCGGTCCTAACTAATGAAAAACTGTTTTTT.

This clone was detected once. J is TRBJ1-2 and V is TRBV27, with 8 bases lining up with TRBD1. The ends lost 5 bases at V and 4 bases at J; junction bases unmatched: 12. The length of the CDR3 is 16 residues. The germline gives CDR1 MNHEY, CDR2 SMNVEV (reference sequence). CDR3 nucleotide sequence: TGTGCCAGCAGTCCGCTTCCGGGACAGGAGCTCTATGGCTACACCTTC. It translates to CASSPLPGQELYGYTF.

The chain uses TRBV5-1 and TRBJ2-7; 10 bases fit TRBD2. V lost 0 bases and J lost 4; bases outside the gene matches: 7. The CDR3 spans 16 residues. Germline V gene lookup returns CDR1 SGHRS and CDR2 YFSETQ. CDR3: CASSLGLLAGVYEQYF. The CDR3 coding sequence is TGCGCCAGCAGCTTGGGGTTGCTAGCGGGGGTTTACGAGCAGTACTTC. Full variable domain (missing parts from reference TRBV5-1 and TRBJ2-7): KAGVTQTPRYLIKTRGQQVTLSCSPISGHRSVSWYQQTPGQGLQFLFEYFSETQRNKGNFPGRFSGRQFSNSRSEMNVSTLELGDSALYLCASSLGLLAGVYEQYFGPGTRLTVT.

This chain uses TRBV24-1 with TRBJ1-4, with TRBD1 matching 7 bases. Germline loops: CDR1 KGHDR, CDR2 SFDVKD. Trimming took 4 bases from V and 0 from J; bases not matched to a gene: 7. The CDR3 totals 17 residues. The CDR3 DNA is TGTGCCACCAGTGAGTCGCCTAGGGGGCCAACTAATGAAAAACTGTTTTTT. It translates to CATSESPRGPTNEKLFF.

There are a few counts of this clone. The chain is built from TRBV30 and TRBJ2-1; tentative D call: TRBD1 (5 bases). V was pared by 4 bases and J by 1 base, with 8 bases between. The germline gives CDR1 GTSNPN, CDR2 SVGIG (reference sequence). This CDR3 comprises 13 residues. The CDR3 reads CAWNKGSYNEQFF. The CDR3 nucleotides are TGTGCCTGGAATAAGGGGTCCTACAATGAGCAGTTCTTC.

The chain has TRBV27 and TRBJ2-1, with D tentatively TRBD1 or TRBD2 (5 bases each). Germline V gives CDR1 MNHEY, CDR2 SMNVEV (reference sequence). This CDR3 spans 14 amino acids. V lost 8 bases to trimming and J lost 0 bases, with 11 bases between them. CDR3 nucleotide sequence: TGTGCCAGCGCCGCCGGGACCTCCTACAATGAGCAGTTCTTC. Amino acids: CASAAGTSYNEQFF.

This clone was seen a single time. This sequence joins TRBV6-6 and TRBJ2-4, with D possibly being TRBD1 or TRBD2 (6 bases each). Germline V CDR1 and CDR2: MNHNY, SVGAGI (reference sequence). There are 15 residues in the CDR3. The V end was cut by 6 bases, the J end by 7 bases, with 19 bases between. The CDR3 here is CASRLAQGSENIQYF. CDR3 nucleotides: TGTGCCAGCAGGCTAGCGCAGGGGTCGGAGAACATTCAGTACTTC.

This rearrangement joins TRBV19 to TRBJ1-4; D call uncertain. V was trimmed by 3 bases and J by 0 bases, leaving 11 bases between them. CDR3 length equals 16 residues. Germline lookup yields CDR1 LNHDA and CDR2 SQIVND (reference sequence). The CDR3: CASSIHGEATNEKLFF. The CDR3 bases are TGTGCCAGTAGTATTCACGGGGAGGCAACTAATGAAAAACTGTTTTTT.

In nucleotides, the CDR3 is TGTGCCAGTACCACCCGACAGGGCGGGTTAGAGACCCAGTACTTC. Its translation is CASTTRQGGLETQYF. The chain links TRBV19 to TRBJ2-5; 7 positions agree with TRBD1. Germline V lookup: CDR1 LNHDA, CDR2 SQIVND (reference sequence). V was pared by 7 bases and J by 4 bases, with 12 bases of the junction left unmatched. This CDR3 spans 15 amino acids.

This CDR3 is CASSQITYEQYF. The CDR3 DNA is TGTGCCAGCAGCCAAATAACCTACGAGCAGTACTTC. The rearrangement links TRBV3-1 (or the pseudogene TRBV3-2) to TRBJ2-7; unclear D gene. Germline V gives CDR1 LGHDT, CDR2 YNNKEL (reference sequence). V lost 2 bases and J 2 bases, leaving 4 bases between the germline ends. This CDR3 contains 12 residues.

The chain is built from TRBV19 and TRBJ1-2; D remains ambiguous. V was trimmed by 0 bases and J by 4 bases, leaving 12 bases between them. Germline assignment: CDR1 LNHDA and CDR2 SQIVND (reference sequence). There are 15 residues in the CDR3. The CDR3 reads CASSIELSTLYGYTF. CDR3 in DNA: TGTGCCAGTAGTATAGAACTCTCGACCCTCTATGGCTACACCTTC.

This rearrangement joins TRBV7-9 to TRBJ2-3, with TRBD2 matching 7 bases. Germline V gene sequence: CDR1 SEHNR, CDR2 FQNEAQ (reference sequence). The CDR3 spans 15 residues. V lost 1 base to trimming and J lost 3 bases; unmatched junction nucleotides: 4. DNA for the CDR3: TGTGCCAGCAGCTTAGGGAGCGGGGAAACAGATACGCAGTATTTT. It yields the protein CASSLGSGETDTQYF.

The chain uses TRBV2 and TRBJ2-7, with TRBD2 matching 11 bases. The CDR3 length is 14 residues. With V trimmed by 7 bases and J by 5 bases, 7 bases remained unmatched. Germline V lookup: CDR1 SNHLY, CDR2 FYNNEI. The CDR3 sequence is CASIGTSGGHEQYF. The CDR3 coding sequence is TGTGCCAGCATCGGGACTAGCGGAGGGCACGAGCAGTACTTC.

This chain uses TRBV5-5 with TRBJ2-2; no definite D call. V lost 4 bases and J 1 base, leaving 8 bases between the germline ends. The length of the CDR3 is 14 residues. Germline CDR1 reads SGHKS; CDR2 reads YYEKEE (reference sequence). CDR3 amino acids: CASSTLGNTGELFF. CDR3 coding DNA: TGTGCCAGCAGCACCTTAGGGAACACCGGGGAGCTGTTTTTT.